Detailed here is one T cell receptor beta chain. Its antigen is currently unknown. These data are taken from a study of CD8 T cells in ankylosing spondylitis. The germline V gene has CDR1 SGHRS and CDR2 YFSETQ. This CDR3 has 16 amino acids. Trimming cost V 4 bases and J 8 bases, with 23 bases left between them. It was by quantitative 5'-RACE with molecular barcodes that TCR beta libraries were made. TCRdb reprocessed the 5' RACE reads via MiXCR and lists one record per CDR3 protein. The sample contains some 840,000 distinct CDR3 sequences, approximately 12% of which appear only once. Findings of the study overall: The study looked at matched synovial fluid samples from ankylosing spondylitis patients. Disease-linked clones were reported to be significantly enriched there. Prior work had noted some motif variants in reactive arthritis blood and synovial fluid. Clones linked with disease were CD8+ and fairly uncommon in the peripheral blood. Seemingly characteristic of ankylosing spondylitis blood was a TCR beta motif consisting of fewer than 10 highly homologous variants.

The chain recombines TRBV5-1 with TRBJ2-3, with D possibly called TRBD1 or TRBD2 (5 bases each). Sequencing used blood, either unsorted or a sorted T cell fraction (not recorded which). The TCR comes from a male donor with ankylosing spondylitis. The CDR3: CASSQPGTADLGTQYF. As DNA, the CDR3 is TGCGCCAGCAGCCAGCCGGGGACCGCCGACTTGGGTACGCAGTATTTT.